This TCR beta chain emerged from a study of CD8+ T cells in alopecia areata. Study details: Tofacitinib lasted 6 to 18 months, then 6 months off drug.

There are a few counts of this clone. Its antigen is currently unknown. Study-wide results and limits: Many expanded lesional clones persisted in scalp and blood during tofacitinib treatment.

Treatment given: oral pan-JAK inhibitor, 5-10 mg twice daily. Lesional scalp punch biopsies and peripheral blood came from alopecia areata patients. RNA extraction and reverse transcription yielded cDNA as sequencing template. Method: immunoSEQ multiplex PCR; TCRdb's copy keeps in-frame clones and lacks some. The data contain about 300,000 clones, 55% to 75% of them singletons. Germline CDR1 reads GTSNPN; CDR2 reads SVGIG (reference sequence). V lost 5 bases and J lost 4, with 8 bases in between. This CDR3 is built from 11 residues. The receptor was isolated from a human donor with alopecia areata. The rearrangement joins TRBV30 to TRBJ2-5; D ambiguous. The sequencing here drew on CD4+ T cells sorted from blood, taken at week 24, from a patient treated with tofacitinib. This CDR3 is CAWATGETQYF. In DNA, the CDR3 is TGTGCCTGGGCTACCGGAGAGACCCAGTACTTC.